The rows below give T cell receptor beta chains drawn from one sample of a study of OX40 agonist ivuxolimab in advanced cancers. Profiling relied on immunoSEQ multiplex PCR, and the TCRdb table lists in-frame clones only, not all of them. The table shows around 80,000 clones, with just over 85% occurring only once. Sequencing was performed on CD4+ or CD8+ T cells sorted from blood, taken in a trial of the OX40 agonist ivuxolimab. These receptors originate from an adult with an advanced solid tumor such as melanoma, head and neck, liver or kidney cancer. The CDR3 runs from the conserved cysteine through the conserved F or W.

V	CDR3
TRBV7-2	CASSLTGQNYEQYF
TRBV9	CASSVGAEAYEQYF
TRBV5-1	CASSPGAERSHEQYF
TRBV6-1	CASSGLRVTEAFF
TRBV5-1	CASSSQGTYNEQFF
TRBV19	CASSTAGQIGNTIYF
TRBV28	CASPPTPQRPHYNEQFF
TRBV7-2	CASSPRPYEQYF
TRBV28	CASSLPSGRETQYF
TRBV28	CASSPPGQGRQPQHF
TRBV7-2	CASTSGTSGSISYEQYF
TRBV7-6	CASSWPPSGVYNEQFF
TRBV6-5	CASSYSGLNTGELFF
TRBV7-2	CASSFPDKPQHF
TRBV5-4	CASSPWTSGNTDTQYF
TRBV20-1	CSAPRGEQYF
TRBV6-1	CASSVTGGSNQPQHF
TRBV27	CASSIRTGKDYEQYF
TRBV7-9	CASRPTGTGANVLTF
TRBV7-2	CASSSDGARQPQHF
TRBV7-2	CASSLDPGTGGTIYF
TRBV5-4	CASSLDRVGEQFF
TRBV2	CASTRDRGQGYTF
TRBV7-9	CASGRGTYEQYF
TRBV7-2	CASSSYPLAGGDEQYF
TRBV7-3	CASSLEGQGSYEQYF
TRBV6-6	CASSYGAGVGNTEAFF
TRBV5-1	CASSLGLAGVGDTQYF
TRBV5-5	CASSLLEGSNEKLFF
TRBV19	CASMSRGHEQYF
TRBV28	CASSLWTGGGGYTF
TRBV7-6	CASSLARNLGGPSYEQYF
TRBV7-9	CASSLGGQGTDTQYF
TRBV4-3	CASSLTLGRAIDTQYF
TRBV14	CASSQTGNQPQHF
TRBV7-9	CASSWPWRLAQADTQYF
TRBV5-4	CASSLGRPGTVGYTF
TRBV5-4	CASSLAGSDEQYF
TRBV28	CASSSGGANTGELFF
TRBV5-1	CASSPAGAEGYTF
TRBV6-5	CASSYAGSNTEAFF
TRBV29-1	CSVEEGNEQFF
TRBV11-2	CASSLSDSNQPQHF
TRBV30	CAWGTSGSGDTQYF
TRBV4-3	CASSPQNVGTDTQYF
TRBV6-6	CASSYSSVNEQFF
TRBV7-2	CASRYAGAGAYEQYF